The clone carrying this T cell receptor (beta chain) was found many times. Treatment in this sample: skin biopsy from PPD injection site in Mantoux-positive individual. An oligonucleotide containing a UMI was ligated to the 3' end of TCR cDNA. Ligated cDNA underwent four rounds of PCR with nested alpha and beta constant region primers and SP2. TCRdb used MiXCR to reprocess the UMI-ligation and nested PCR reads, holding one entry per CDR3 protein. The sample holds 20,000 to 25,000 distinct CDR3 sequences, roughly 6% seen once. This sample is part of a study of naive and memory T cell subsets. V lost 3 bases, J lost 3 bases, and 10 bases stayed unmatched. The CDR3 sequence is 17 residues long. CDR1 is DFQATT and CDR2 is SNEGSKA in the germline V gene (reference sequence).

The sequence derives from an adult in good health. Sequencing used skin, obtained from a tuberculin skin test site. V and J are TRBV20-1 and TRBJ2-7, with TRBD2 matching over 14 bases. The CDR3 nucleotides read TGCAGTGCTAGGACTAGCGGGAGGGCCGACGGCCTCTACGAGCAGTACTTC. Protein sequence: CSARTSGRADGLYEQYF.